This T cell receptor (beta chain) was recovered during a study of cytomegalovirus exposure and HLA in healthy donors. About the research overall: Among about 200 million T cells, an earlier analysis found 117 million unique TCR beta sequences. The study, taken as a whole, reports: Reportedly, cytomegalovirus status was diagnosed with high sensitivity and specificity.

With 60 Vbeta and 13 Jbeta primers, the PCR was carried out. Clones were read by immunoSEQ multiplex PCR, and TCRdb kept only the in-frame ones, dropping some. The table records some 90,000 clones, around three quarters of them present only once. Trimming cost V 6 bases and J 4 bases, with 15 bases left between them. From germline, CDR1 is SEHNR and CDR2 FQNEAQ (reference sequence). CDR3 size: 14 residues. Only a few counts were recorded for this clone. Its specificity is not known. This TCR came from a man in his 60s in good health and CMV-seronegative. The V call is TRBV7-9, the J call TRBJ2-5, with D possibly being TRBD2 (5 bases). The sequenced sample was PBMCs. The chain's CDR3 is CASSPPGNGETQYF. Here the CDR3 DNA reads TGTGCCAGCAGTCCCCCCGGGAACGGAGAGACCCAGTACTTC.